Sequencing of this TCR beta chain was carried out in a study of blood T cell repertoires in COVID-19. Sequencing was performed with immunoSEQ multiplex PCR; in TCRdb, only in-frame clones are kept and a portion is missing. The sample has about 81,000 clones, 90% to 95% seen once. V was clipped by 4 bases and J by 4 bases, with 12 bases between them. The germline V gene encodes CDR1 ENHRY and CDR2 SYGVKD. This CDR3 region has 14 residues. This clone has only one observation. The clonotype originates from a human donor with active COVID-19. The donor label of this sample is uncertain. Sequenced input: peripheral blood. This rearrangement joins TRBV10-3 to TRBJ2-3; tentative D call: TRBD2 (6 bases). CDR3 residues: CAISGLAQADTQYF. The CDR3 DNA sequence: TGTGCCATCAGTGGGCTAGCGCAGGCAGATACGCAGTATTTT.